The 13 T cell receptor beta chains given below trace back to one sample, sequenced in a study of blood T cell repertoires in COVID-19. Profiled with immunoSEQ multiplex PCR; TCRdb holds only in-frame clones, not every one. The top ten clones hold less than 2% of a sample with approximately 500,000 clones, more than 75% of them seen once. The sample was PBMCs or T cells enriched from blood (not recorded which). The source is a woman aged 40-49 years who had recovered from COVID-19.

The CDR3 nucleotides are TGCAGTGCTAGTCCCCCGGGGACTAGGGGCTACAATGAGCAGTTCTTC. Translation: CSASPPGTRGYNEQFF. The V call is TRBV20-1, the J call TRBJ2-1, with TRBD2 identical over 8 bases. Germline V CDR1 and CDR2: DFQATT, SNEGSKA (reference sequence). V lost 3 bases, J lost 3 bases, and 10 bases stayed unmatched. The CDR3 runs to 16 residues.

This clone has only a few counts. CDR3 coding DNA: TGTGCCAGCCTCGGGGAGTCTATGTATTTT. Translated: CASLGESMYF. The chain links TRBV12-3 or TRBV12-4 to TRBJ1-3; D gene unclear. The CDR3 has 10 amino acids. Trimming took 8 bases from V and 16 from J, leaving 15 bases between them.

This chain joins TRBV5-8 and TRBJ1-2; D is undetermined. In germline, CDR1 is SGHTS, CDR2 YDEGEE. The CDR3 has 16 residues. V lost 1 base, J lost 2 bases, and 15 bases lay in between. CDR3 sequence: CASSLIGYRGNYGYTF. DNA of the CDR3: TGTGCCAGCAGCTTGATAGGGTATCGAGGGAACTATGGCTACACCTTC.

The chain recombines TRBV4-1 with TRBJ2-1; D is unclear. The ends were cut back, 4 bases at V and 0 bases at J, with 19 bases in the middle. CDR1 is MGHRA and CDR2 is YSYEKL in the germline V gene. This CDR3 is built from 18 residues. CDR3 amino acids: CASSPEEIGSSSYNEQFF. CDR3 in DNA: TGCGCCAGCAGCCCAGAGGAGATCGGCTCGAGCTCCTACAATGAGCAGTTCTTC.

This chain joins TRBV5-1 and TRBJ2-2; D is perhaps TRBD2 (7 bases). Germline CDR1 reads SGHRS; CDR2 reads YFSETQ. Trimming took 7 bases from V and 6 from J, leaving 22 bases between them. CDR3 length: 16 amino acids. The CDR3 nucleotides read TGCGCCAGCGCCAAAACTGCAGGGGAGGGTGCCGGGGAGCTGTTTTTT. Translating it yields CASAKTAGEGAGELFF.

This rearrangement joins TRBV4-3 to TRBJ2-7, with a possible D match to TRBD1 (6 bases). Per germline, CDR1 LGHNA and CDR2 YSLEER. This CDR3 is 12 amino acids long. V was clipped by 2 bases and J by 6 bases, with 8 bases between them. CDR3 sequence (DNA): TGCGCCAGCAGCCAAACAGGGCGCGAGCAGTACTTC. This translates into CASSQTGREQYF.

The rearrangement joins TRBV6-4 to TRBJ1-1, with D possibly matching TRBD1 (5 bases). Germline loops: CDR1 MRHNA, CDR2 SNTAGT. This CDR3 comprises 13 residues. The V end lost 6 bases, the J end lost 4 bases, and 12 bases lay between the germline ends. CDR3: CASSTLTGTEAFF. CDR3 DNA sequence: TGTGCCAGCAGCACCCTTACAGGCACTGAAGCTTTCTTT.

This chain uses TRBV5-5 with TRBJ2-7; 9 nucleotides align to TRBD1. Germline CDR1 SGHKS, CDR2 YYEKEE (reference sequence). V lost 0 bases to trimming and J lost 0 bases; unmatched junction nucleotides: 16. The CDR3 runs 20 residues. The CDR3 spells CASSLAPGQGVPAFSYEQYF. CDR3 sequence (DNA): TGTGCCAGCAGCTTGGCGCCGGGACAGGGTGTCCCGGCTTTCTCCTACGAGCAGTACTTC.

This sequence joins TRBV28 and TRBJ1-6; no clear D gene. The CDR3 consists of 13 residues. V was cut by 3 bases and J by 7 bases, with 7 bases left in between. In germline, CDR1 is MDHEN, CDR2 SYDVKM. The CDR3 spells CASSLDSNSPLHF. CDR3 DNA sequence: TGTGCCAGCAGTTTGGACTCAAATTCACCCCTCCACTTT.

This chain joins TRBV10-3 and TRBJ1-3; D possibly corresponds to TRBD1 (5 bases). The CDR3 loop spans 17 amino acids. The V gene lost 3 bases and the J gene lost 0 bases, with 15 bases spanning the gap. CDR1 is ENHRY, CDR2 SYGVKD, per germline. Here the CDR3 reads CAISDSWGGGSGNTIYF. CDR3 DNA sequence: TGTGCCATCAGTGACTCTTGGGGGGGTGGCTCTGGAAACACCATATATTTT.

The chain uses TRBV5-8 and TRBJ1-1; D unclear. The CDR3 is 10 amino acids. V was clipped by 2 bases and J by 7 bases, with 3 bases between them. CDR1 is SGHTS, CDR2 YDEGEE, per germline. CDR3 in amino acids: CASSFFEAFF. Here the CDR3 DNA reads TGTGCCAGCAGCTTCTTTGAAGCTTTCTTT. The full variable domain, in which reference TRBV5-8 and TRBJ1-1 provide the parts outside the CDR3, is EAGVTQSPTHLIKTRGQQATLRCSPISGHTSVYWYQQALGLGLQFLLWYDEGEERNRGNFPPRFSGRQFPNYSSELNVNALELEDSALYLCASSFFEAFFGQGTRLTVV.

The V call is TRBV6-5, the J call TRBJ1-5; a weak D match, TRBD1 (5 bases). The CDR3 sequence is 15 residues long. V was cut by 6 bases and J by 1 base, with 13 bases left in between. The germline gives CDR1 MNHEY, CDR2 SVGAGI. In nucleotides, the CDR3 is TGTGCCAGCAGCACGGGGGTTTGGAGCAATCAGCCCCAGCATTTT. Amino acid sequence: CASSTGVWSNQPQHF.

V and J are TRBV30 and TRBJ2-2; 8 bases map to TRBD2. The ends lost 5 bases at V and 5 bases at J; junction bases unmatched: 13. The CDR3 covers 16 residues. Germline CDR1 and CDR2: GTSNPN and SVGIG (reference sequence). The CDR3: CAWGGIAGLRTGELFF. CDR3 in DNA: TGTGCCTGGGGGGGAATAGCGGGACTCCGAACCGGGGAGCTGTTTTTT.